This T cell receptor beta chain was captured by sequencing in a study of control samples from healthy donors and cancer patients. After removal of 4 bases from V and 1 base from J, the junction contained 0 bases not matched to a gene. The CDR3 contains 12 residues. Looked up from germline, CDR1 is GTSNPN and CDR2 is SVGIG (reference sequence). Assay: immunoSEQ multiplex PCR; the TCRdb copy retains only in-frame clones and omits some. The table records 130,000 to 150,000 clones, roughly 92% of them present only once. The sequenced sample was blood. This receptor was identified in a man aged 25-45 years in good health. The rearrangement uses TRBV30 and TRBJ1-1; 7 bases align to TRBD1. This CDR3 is CAWNRGNTEAFF. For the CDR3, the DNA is TGTGCCTGGAACAGGGGGAACACTGAAGCTTTCTTT.